The TCR beta chain described here comes from a study of T cells in Graves' hyperthyroidism and ophthalmopathy. RNA transcripts served as the template for amplifying TCR beta CDR3 regions. A first-round RT-PCR of the TCR CDR3 used the HTBI primer set. TCRdb re-derived calls from the multiplex PCR reads in MiXCR, one entry per CDR3 protein. The sample yields around 420,000 distinct CDR3 sequences, 15% to 19% seen once. The V and J ends lost 5 bases and 2 bases respectively, with 11 bases between them. The CDR3 has 13 amino acids. Germline V gives CDR1 SQVTM, CDR2 ANQGSEA. The sample consisted of blood. The clonotype comes from a woman aged 18-30 years with Graves' hyperthyroidism. The chain links TRBV29-1 to TRBJ2-3; a possible D gene is TRBD1 (6 bases). CDR3 residues: CSVWDKTTDTQYF. DNA for the CDR3: TGCAGCGTTTGGGACAAAACCACAGATACGCAGTATTTT.